This T cell receptor beta chain was recovered during a study of blood T cell repertoires in COVID-19. The ends lost 3 bases at V and 4 bases at J; junction bases unmatched: 7. This CDR3 is built from 16 residues. The germline CDR1 and CDR2 sequences are SGHVS and FNYEAQ. TCRdb's table, derived via immunoSEQ multiplex PCR, lists solely in-frame clones and lacks some. Among 140,000 to 150,000 clones listed, 80% to 90% were seen once. The sample comprised peripheral blood. The clonotype was recovered from a woman between 55 and 75 years old with active COVID-19. This chain uses TRBV7-6 with TRBJ2-1, with 9 bases lining up with TRBD1. This CDR3 is CASSLDVQGAYNEQFF. The CDR3 coding sequence is TGTGCCAGCAGCTTGGACGTACAGGGGGCATACAATGAGCAGTTCTTC.